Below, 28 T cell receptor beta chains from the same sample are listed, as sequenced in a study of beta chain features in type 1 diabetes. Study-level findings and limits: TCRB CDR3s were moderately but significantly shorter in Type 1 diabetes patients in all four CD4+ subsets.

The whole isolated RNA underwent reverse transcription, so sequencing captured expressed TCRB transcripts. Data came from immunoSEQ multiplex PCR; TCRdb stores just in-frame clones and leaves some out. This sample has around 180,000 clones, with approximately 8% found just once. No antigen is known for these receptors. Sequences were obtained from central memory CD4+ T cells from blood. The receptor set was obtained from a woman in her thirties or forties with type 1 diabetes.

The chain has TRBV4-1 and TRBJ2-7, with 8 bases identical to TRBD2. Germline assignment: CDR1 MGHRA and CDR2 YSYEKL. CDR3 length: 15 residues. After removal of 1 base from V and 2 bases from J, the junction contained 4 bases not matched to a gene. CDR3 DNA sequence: TGCGCCAGCAGCCAAGGTCTAGCGGGCACCTACGAGCAGTACTTC. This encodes CASSQGLAGTYEQYF.

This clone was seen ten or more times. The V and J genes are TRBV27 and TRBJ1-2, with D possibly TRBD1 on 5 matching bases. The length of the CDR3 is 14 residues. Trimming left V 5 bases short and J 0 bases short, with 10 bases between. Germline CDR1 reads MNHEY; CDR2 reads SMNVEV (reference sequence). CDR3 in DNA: TGTGCCAGCAGTATGGGGCCGACTAACTATGGCTACACCTTC. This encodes CASSMGPTNYGYTF.

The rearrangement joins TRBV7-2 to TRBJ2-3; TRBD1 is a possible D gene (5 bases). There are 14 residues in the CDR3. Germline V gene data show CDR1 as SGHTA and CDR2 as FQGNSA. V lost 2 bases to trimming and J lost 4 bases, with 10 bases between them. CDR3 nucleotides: TGTGCCAGCAGCTTATGGCAGGGCGCAGATACGCAGTATTTT. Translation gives CASSLWQGADTQYF.

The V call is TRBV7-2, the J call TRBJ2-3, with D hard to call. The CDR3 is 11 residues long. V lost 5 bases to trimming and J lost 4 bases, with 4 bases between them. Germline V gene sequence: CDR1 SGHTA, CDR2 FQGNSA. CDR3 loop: CASSLSDTQYF. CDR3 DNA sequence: TGTGCCAGCAGCCTTTCAGATACGCAGTATTTT.

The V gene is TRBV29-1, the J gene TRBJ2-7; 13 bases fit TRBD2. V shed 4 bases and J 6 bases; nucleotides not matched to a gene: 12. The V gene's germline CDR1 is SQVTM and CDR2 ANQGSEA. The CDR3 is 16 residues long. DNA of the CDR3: TGCAGCGTTGCCGTTAGACTAGCGGGGGGTAGCGGCGAGCAGTACTTC. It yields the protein CSVAVRLAGGSGEQYF.

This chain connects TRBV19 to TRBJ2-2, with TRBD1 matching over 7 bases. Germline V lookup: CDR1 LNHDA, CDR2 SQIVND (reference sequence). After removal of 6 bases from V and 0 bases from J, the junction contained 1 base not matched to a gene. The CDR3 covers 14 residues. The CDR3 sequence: CASSGTANTGELFF. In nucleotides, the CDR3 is TGTGCCAGTAGCGGGACAGCGAACACCGGGGAGCTGTTTTTT.

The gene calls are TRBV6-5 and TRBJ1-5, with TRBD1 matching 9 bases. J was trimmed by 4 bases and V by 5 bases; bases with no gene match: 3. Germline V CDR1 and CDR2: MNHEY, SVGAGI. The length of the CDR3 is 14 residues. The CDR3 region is CASSNGQGNQPQHF. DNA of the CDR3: TGTGCCAGCAGTAATGGACAGGGGAATCAGCCCCAGCATTTT.

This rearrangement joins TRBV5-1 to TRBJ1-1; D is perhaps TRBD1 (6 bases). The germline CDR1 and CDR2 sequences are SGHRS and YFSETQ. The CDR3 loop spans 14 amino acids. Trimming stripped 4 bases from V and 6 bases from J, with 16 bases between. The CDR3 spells CASSREAGTSEAFF. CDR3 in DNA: TGCGCCAGCAGCAGAGAAGCCGGGACATCTGAAGCTTTCTTT. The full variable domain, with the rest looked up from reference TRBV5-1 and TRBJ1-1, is KAGVTQTPRYLIKTRGQQVTLSCSPISGHRSVSWYQQTPGQGLQFLFEYFSETQRNKGNFPGRFSGRQFSNSRSEMNVSTLELGDSALYLCASSREAGTSEAFFGQGTRLTVV.

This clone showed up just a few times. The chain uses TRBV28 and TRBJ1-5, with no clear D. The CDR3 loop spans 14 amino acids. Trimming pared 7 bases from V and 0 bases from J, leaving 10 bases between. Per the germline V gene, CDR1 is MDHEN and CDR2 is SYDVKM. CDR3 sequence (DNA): TGTGCCAGCACCGGCGGCTATAGCAATCAGCCCCAGCATTTT. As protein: CASTGGYSNQPQHF.

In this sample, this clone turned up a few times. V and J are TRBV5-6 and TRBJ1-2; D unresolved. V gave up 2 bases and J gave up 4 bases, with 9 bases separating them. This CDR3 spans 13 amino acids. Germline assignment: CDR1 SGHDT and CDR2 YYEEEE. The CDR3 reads CASSFGEIYGYTF. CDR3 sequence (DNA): TGTGCCAGCAGCTTTGGGGAGATCTATGGCTACACCTTC.

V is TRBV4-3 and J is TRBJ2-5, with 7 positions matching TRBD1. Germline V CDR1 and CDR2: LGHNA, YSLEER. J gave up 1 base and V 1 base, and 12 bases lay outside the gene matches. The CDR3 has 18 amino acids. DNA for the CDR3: TGCGCCAGCAGCCAAGGCTTGGGACAGTCTAAACTCCAAGAGACCCAGTACTTC. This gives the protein CASSQGLGQSKLQETQYF.

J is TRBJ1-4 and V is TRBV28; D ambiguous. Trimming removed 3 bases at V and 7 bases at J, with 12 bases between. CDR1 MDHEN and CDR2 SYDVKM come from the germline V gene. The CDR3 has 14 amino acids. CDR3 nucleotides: TGTGCCAGCAGTTTGAGAGTTGGTGGTGAAAAACTGTTTTTT. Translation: CASSLRVGGEKLFF.

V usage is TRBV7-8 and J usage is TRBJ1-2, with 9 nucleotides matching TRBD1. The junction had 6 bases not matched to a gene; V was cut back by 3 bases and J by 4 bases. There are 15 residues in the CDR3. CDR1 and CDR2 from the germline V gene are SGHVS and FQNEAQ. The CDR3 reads CASSLEGQGSYGYTF. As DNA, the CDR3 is TGTGCCAGCAGCTTGGAGGGACAGGGTAGCTATGGCTACACCTTC.

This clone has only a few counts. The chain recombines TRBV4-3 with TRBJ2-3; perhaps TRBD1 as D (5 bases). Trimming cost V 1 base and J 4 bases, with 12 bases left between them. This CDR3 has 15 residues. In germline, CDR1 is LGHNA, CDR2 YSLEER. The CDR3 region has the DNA TGCGCCAGCAGCCAAGGAAGGGTAGGGGCAGATACGCAGTATTTT. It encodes CASSQGRVGADTQYF.

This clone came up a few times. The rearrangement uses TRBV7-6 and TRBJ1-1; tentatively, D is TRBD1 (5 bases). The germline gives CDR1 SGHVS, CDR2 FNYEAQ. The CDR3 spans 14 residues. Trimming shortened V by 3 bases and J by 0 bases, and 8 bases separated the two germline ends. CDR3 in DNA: TGTGCCAGCAGCTTTCAGGGAATGAACACTGAAGCTTTCTTT. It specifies CASSFQGMNTEAFF.

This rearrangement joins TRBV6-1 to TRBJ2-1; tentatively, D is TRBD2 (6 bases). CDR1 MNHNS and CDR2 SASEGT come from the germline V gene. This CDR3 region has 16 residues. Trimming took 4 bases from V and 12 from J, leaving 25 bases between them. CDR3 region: CASSAFVAGISRGQFF. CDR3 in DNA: TGTGCCAGCAGTGCCTTTGTTGCGGGAATTAGTCGAGGGCAGTTCTTC.

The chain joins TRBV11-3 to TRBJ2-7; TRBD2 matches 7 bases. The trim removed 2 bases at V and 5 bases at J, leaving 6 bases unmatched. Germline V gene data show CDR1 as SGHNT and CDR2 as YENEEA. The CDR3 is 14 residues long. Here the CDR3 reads CASSLNWEGDEQYF. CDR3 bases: TGTGCCAGCAGCTTAAATTGGGAGGGTGACGAGCAGTACTTC.

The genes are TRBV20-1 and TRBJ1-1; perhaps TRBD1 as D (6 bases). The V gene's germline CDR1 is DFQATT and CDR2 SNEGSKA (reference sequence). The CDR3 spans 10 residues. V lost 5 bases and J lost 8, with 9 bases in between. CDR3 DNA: TGCAGTGCTTACAGGGAGGAAGCTTTCTTT. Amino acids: CSAYREEAFF.

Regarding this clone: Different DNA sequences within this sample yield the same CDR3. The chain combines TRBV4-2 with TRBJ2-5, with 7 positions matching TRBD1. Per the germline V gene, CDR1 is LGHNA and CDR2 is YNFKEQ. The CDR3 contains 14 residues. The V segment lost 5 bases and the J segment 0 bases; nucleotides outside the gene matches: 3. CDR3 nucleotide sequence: TGTGCCAGCAGCTTGGGGACAGACCAAGAGACCCAGTACTTC. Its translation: CASSLGTDQETQYF.

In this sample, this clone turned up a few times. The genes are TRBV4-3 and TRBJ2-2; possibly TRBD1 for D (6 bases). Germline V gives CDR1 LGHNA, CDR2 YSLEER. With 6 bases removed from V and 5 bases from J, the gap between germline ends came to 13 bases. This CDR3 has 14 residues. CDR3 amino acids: CASSPGVRTGELFF. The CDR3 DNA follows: TGCGCCAGCAGTCCAGGGGTGAGAACCGGGGAGCTGTTTTTT.

CDR3 sequence: CASSPWGGNQPQHF. CDR3 DNA sequence: TGTGCCAGTAGTCCCTGGGGGGGAAATCAGCCCCAGCATTTT. The chain recombines TRBV19 with TRBJ1-5, with D possibly matching TRBD1 (5 bases). With 5 bases removed from V and 4 bases from J, the gap between germline ends came to 12 bases. In germline, CDR1 is LNHDA, CDR2 SQIVND (reference sequence). This CDR3 contains 14 residues.

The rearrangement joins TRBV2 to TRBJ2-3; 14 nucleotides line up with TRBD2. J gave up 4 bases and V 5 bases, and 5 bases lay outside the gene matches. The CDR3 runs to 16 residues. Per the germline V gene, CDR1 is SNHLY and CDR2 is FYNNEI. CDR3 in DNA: TGTGCCAGCAGTTCGGGACTAGCGGGAGTCGCAGATACGCAGTATTTT. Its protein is CASSSGLAGVADTQYF.

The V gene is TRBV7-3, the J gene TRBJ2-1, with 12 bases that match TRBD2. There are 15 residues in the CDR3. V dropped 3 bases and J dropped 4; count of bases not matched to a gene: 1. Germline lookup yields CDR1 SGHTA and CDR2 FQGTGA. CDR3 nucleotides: TGTGCCAGCAGCTTTGGACTAGCGGGGTACAATGAGCAGTTCTTC. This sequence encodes CASSFGLAGYNEQFF.

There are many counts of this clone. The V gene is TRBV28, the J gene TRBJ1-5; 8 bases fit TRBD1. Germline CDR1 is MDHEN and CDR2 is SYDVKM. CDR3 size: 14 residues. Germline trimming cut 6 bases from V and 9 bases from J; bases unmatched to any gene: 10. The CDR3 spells CASRTGAAFGPQHF. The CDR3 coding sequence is TGTGCCAGCAGGACAGGGGCCGCCTTCGGGCCCCAGCATTTT.

CDR3 DNA sequence: TGTGCCAGCAGCTTAAGACTAGCGGGAGTCCAAGAGACCCAGTACTTC. It encodes CASSLRLAGVQETQYF. V and J are TRBV11-1 and TRBJ2-5, with TRBD2 identical over 12 bases. Germline loops: CDR1 SGHAT, CDR2 FQDESV (reference sequence). This CDR3 region has 16 residues. J gave up 1 base and V 2 bases, and 2 bases lay outside the gene matches.

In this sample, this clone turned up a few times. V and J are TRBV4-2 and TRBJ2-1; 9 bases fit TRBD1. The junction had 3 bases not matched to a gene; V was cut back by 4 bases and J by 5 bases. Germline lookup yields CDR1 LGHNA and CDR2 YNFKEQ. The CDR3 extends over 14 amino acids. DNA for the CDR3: TGTGCCAGCAGCCGAGGACAGGGGAACAATGAGCAGTTCTTC. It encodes CASSRGQGNNEQFF.

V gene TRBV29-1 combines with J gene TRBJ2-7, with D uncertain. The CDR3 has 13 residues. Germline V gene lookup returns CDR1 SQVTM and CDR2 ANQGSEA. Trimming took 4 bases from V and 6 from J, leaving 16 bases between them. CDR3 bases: TGCAGCGTTGTTTTACATTTGTCGGGCGAGCAGTACTTC. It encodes CSVVLHLSGEQYF.

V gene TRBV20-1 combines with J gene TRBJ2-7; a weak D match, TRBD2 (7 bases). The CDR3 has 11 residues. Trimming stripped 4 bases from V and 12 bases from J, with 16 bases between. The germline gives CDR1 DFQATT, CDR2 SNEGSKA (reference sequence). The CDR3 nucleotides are TGCAGTGCTACCCCCGGGGGGCAGACGTACTTC. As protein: CSATPGGQTYF.